The clone carrying this T cell receptor (beta chain) was observed a few times. The antigen is unknown. This sample stems from a study of T cells in Graves' hyperthyroidism and ophthalmopathy. Ophthalmopathy patients all had a Clinical Activity Score of at least 3, a NOSPECS grade of at least 4 and disease under 3 months old. PBMCs were collected from an approximately 10 ml volume of fresh peripheral blood. Study observations and caveats: Ophthalmopathy, which appeared later, was predicted by the model a median about 6.8 months before onset.

What was amplified from RNA transcripts were TCR beta CDR3 regions. The HTBI set primed first-round TCR CDR3 RT-PCR. A single record per CDR3 protein comes from TCRdb applying MiXCR to the multiplex PCR reads. The table lists hundreds of thousands of distinct CDR3 sequences, more than 12% of them singletons. Germline CDR1 DFQATT, CDR2 SNEGSKA (reference sequence). V lost 8 bases and J 8 bases, leaving 21 bases between the germline ends. The CDR3 extends over 14 amino acids. The specimen was blood. The receptor comes from a woman aged 45-60 years with Graves' ophthalmopathy. The chain carries TRBV20-1 and TRBJ1-4, with D possibly TRBD1 on 5 matching bases. CDR3 in DNA: TGCAGTACAATCGCACAGGCCCCGCGGGAAAAACTGTTTTTT. Its protein product is CSTIAQAPREKLFF.